This T cell receptor (beta chain) derives from a study of shared T cell receptors in the human thymus. TCRdb's table, derived via immunoSEQ multiplex PCR, lists solely in-frame clones and lacks some. The sample has some 700,000 clones, 70% to 90% seen once. Germline CDR1 reads SGHVS; CDR2 reads FQNEAQ. This CDR3 contains 17 residues. Trimming removed 5 bases from V and 0 bases from J; junction bases left unmatched: 10. The same data also went into a second study, on human thymus T cells. As reported in that work: From resections taken during corrective heart surgery, the thymus tissue was obtained. Thymic as well as blood repertoires seemed to favor certain V and J genes unevenly. Related research described thymic repertoires that were highly overlapping among unrelated individuals.

This TCR was recovered from a girl under three years old with a congenital heart defect. Source material: thymocytes. The chain combines TRBV7-8 with TRBJ1-1; TRBD1 matches 9 bases. CDR3 loop: CASSGTGRMNMNTEAFF. Written as DNA, the CDR3 is TGTGCCAGCAGCGGGACAGGGCGTATGAACATGAACACTGAAGCTTTCTTT.